This T cell receptor beta chain was profiled in a study of blood T cell repertoires in COVID-19. The CDR3 covers 14 residues. Per the germline V gene, CDR1 is LNHDA and CDR2 is SQIVND (reference sequence). With 0 bases clipped from V and 5 bases from J, the junction kept 0 bases outside the gene matches. Sequenced by immunoSEQ multiplex PCR; TCRdb stores in-frame clones only, minus some. The sample yields 150,000 to 200,000 clones, more than 75% seen once. This sequence joins TRBV19 and TRBJ1-2; the match to TRBD1 covers 10 bases. Sequenced input: peripheral blood. The clonotype was recovered from a person aged 70 to 85 with COVID-19, enrolled during active disease. The CDR3 DNA reads TGTGCCAGTAGTATAGAGGGACAGGGGTATGGCTACACCTTC. Residues: CASSIEGQGYGYTF.